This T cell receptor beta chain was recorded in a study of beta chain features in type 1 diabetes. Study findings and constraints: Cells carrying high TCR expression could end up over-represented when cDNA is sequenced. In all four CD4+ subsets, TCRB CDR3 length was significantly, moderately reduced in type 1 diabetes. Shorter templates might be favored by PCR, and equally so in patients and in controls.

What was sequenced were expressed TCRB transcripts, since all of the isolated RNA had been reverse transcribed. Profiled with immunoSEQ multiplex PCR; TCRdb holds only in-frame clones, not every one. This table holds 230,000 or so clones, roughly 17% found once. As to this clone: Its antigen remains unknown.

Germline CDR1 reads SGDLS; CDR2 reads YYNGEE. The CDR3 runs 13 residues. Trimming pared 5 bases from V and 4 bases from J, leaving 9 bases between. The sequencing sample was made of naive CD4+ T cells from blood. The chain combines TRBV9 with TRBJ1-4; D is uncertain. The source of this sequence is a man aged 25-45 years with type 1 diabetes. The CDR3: CASSAEVNEKLFF. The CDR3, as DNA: TGTGCCAGCAGTGCGGAGGTTAATGAAAAACTGTTTTTT. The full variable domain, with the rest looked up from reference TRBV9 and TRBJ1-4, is DSGVTQTPKHLITATGQRVTLRCSPRSGDLSVYWYQQSLDQGLQFLIQYYNGEERAKGNILERFSAQQFPDLHSELNLSSLELGDSALYFCASSAEVNEKLFFGSGTQLSVL.